The 15 T cell receptor beta chains presented below share a single source sample, sequenced in a study of tumor and adjacent non-tumor tissue in lung cancer. RNA was extracted from bulk tissue without any cell sorting. TCRbeta libraries were built with three rounds of nested PCR, modified from ARM-PCR. TCRdb reprocessed the multiplex PCR reads with MiXCR, giving one entry per CDR3 protein. The sample lists over 100,000 distinct CDR3 sequences; roughly 80% were seen once. Source material: lung tumor tissue. Source of these receptors: a woman in her fifties or sixties with non-small cell lung cancer.

On this clonotype itself: Being one base from a much bigger clone, this may be a read error. The J gene is TRBJ2-1, the V gene TRBV28, with unresolved D. CDR1 and CDR2 (germline): MDHEN, SYDVKM. The V gene lost 2 bases and the J gene lost 8 bases, with 13 bases spanning the gap. The CDR3 contains 14 residues. Here the CDR3 DNA reads TGTGCCAGCAGTTTACTGACTGGTTCACATGAGCAGTTCTTC. It is translated as CASSLLTGSHEQFF.

This clonotype was seen repeatedly, ten times or more. The chain carries TRBV4-2 and TRBJ1-3; D not resolved. V dropped 0 bases and J dropped 0 bases, with 9 bases sitting between them. Germline V gene sequence: CDR1 LGHNA, CDR2 YNFKEQ. This CDR3 contains 16 residues. CDR3: CASSQDGSNSGNTIYF. Written as DNA, the CDR3 is TGTGCCAGCAGCCAAGACGGCTCAAACTCTGGAAACACCATATATTTT.

This clonotype has a count of ten or more. The J gene is TRBJ1-2, the V gene TRBV10-2, with 7 nucleotides matching TRBD1. Germline CDR1 and CDR2: WSHSY and SAAADI. There are 14 residues in the CDR3. The V segment lost 8 bases and the J segment 0 bases; nucleotides outside the gene matches: 6. As DNA, the CDR3 is TGCGCCAGCGCAATGGGACAGTCTAACTATGGCTACACCTTC. Its translation is CASAMGQSNYGYTF.

On this clonotype: Germline is not matched at one junction end, which may reflect a read error. The V and J genes are TRBV20-1 and TRBJ2-2; D gene unclear. Germline CDR1 DFQATT, CDR2 SNEGSKA (reference sequence). The CDR3 runs 12 residues. The CDR3 reads CSGRSSTGELFF. In DNA, the CDR3 is TGCAGTGGTAGATCGAGCACAGGGGAGCTGTTTTTT.

The table lists this clonotype with many counts. The chain couples TRBV4-2 to TRBJ2-1, with 14 positions matching TRBD2. This CDR3 has 15 residues. After removal of 4 bases from V and 5 bases from J, the junction contained 1 base not matched to a gene. Germline CDR1 and CDR2: LGHNA and YNFKEQ. The DNA of the CDR3 is TGTGCCAGCAGCCTGACTAGCGGGGGGGACAATGAGCAGTTCTTC. Its translation is CASSLTSGGDNEQFF.

Of note for this clonotype: Likely a read error: the CDR3 ends without its conserved phenylalanine or tryptophan. This rearrangement joins TRBV6-5 to TRBJ1-1; perhaps TRBD1 as D (5 bases). From germline, CDR1 is MNHEY and CDR2 SVGAGI. The CDR3 runs 16 residues. Trimming pared 4 bases from V and 5 bases from J, leaving 20 bases between. CDR3 DNA: TGTGCCAGCAGTTCTACTCACGTATTGACAGAGACTGAAGCTTTCTTA. This gives the protein CASSSTHVLTETEAFL.

Concerning this clonotype itself: The conserved phenylalanine or tryptophan normally closing the CDR3 is absent here, so this likely arose from a read error. The chain joins TRBV11-2 to TRBJ2-3, with 9 bases fitting TRBD2. The CDR3 contains 14 residues. Germline loops: CDR1 SGHAT, CDR2 FQNNGV. The V and J ends lost 5 bases and 7 bases, in that order; junction bases with no gene match: 7. CDR3: CASSPRTSVNTQYI. The CDR3 DNA is TGTGCCAGCAGCCCGAGGACTAGCGTAAATACGCAGTATATT.

In its sample, this clonotype was seen a few times. This may be a read error: a much more frequent sequence differs by one nucleotide. The CDR3 loop reads CASSHSGSHNEQLF. CDR3 nucleotides: TGCGCCAGCAGCCATAGCGGGAGCCACAATGAGCAGCTCTTC. The chain couples TRBV4-3 to TRBJ2-1; TRBD2 agrees at 9 bases. This CDR3 comprises 14 residues. Germline-derived CDR1 and CDR2 are LGHNA and YSLEER.

A word on this clonotype: One end of the junction fails to match germline, which may point to a read error. This chain links TRBV20-1 with TRBJ2-2; tentatively, D is TRBD1 (6 bases). The CDR3 is 15 residues long. Germline V gene sequence: CDR1 DFQATT, CDR2 SNEGSKA (reference sequence). CDR3 amino acids: CSVRATGWDTAELFF. The CDR3 DNA reads as TGCAGTGTTAGAGCCACAGGGTGGGACACCGCGGAGCTGTTTTTT.

The chain combines TRBV20-1 with TRBJ1-2; D not certain. The V gene lost 7 bases and the J gene lost 4 bases, with 13 bases spanning the gap. The CDR3 covers 12 residues. Germline V gene sequence: CDR1 DFQATT, CDR2 SNEGSKA (reference sequence). CDR3 bases: TGCAGTGTTCGGAGAGTGGGCTATGGCTACACCTTC. It encodes CSVRRVGYGYTF.

Of note for this clonotype: Its ends do not fully match the called genes, so a read error is possible. V usage is TRBV20-1 and J usage is TRBJ2-2, with a tentative D call TRBD2 (5 bases). CDR1 is DFQATT and CDR2 is SNEGSKA in the germline V gene (reference sequence). The CDR3 is 12 residues long. The CDR3 is CSAISNIGELLF. The CDR3 nucleotides read TGCAGTGCTATATCGAACATCGGGGAGCTGTTGTTT.

This clonotype was observed a single time. A much larger clonotype is one base distant, so this may be a read error. DNA of the CDR3: TGTGCCAGCAGTTTACAGGGCCCAACCTACGTGCAGTACTTC. Encoded protein: CASSLQGPTYVQYF. The genes are TRBV12-3 or TRBV12-4 and TRBJ2-7; D may be TRBD1 (5 bases). The CDR3 contains 14 residues.

On this clonotype: At one boundary the junction diverges from the germline segment, which might be a read error. The chain employs TRBV11-2 and TRBJ2-5; 8 bases line up with TRBD2. The CDR3 length is 17 residues. Germline V lookup: CDR1 SGHAT, CDR2 FQNNGV. The CDR3 DNA reads as TGTGCCAGCAGCTCGGTCCTCTCGCGGGGGGACTCTGAGACCCAGTACTTT. It yields the protein CASSSVLSRGDSETQYF.

Remarks on this clonotype: One end of the junction fails to match germline, which may point to a read error. CDR3 sequence (DNA): TGTGCCAGCAGCTCCCCGGGACAGGGTTCCTTCGAGCTGTACTTC. Protein product: CASSSPGQGSFELYF. The chain recombines TRBV28 with TRBJ2-7; TRBD1 matches at 9 bases. The germline V gene encodes CDR1 MDHEN and CDR2 SYDVKM. This CDR3 is built from 15 residues. The full variable domain, completed using reference TRBV28 and TRBJ2-7, is DVKVTQSSRYLVKRTGEKVFLECVQDMDHENMFWYRQDPGLGLRLIYFSYDVKMKEKGDIPEGYSVSREKKERFSLILESASTNQTSMYLCASSSPGQGSFELYFGPGTRLTVT.

A note on this clonotype: One base away lies a much larger clone, so this may be a sequencing read error. The V gene is TRBV6-6, the J gene TRBJ1-1, with D hard to call. The CDR3 is 14 residues long. Germline CDR1 and CDR2: MNHNY and SVGAGI (reference sequence). V was shortened by 6 bases and J by 6 bases, with 17 bases between the two germline ends. The CDR3 loop is CASSQERARPEAFF. CDR3 nucleotides: TGTGCCAGCAGCCAAGAGAGGGCCAGACCTGAAGCTTTCTTT.